This entry concerns a single TCR beta chain. Other DNA sequences in the same sample also yield this CDR3. The CDR3 length is 14 residues. Germline CDR1 is SGHRS and CDR2 is YFSETQ. V was shortened by 4 bases and J by 0 bases, with 10 bases between the two germline ends. Original handling: From reference gene primer amplification, estimates of nucleated cell counts were derived. Clones were sequenced by immunoSEQ multiplex PCR, and TCRdb holds only the in-frame ones, with some missing. The D gene and trimming were derived from the DNA, and the V and J assignments and clone size from that table. The sample has around 240,000 clones, 75% to 85% seen once; the top ten hold around 6.8%. The data originate from a study of blood T cell repertoires in COVID-19. Across the whole study: COVID-19 samples from acute and convalescent phases originated in the United States, Italy and Spain. T cells, B-cell-depleted T cells, or PBMCs supplied cDNA or gDNA.

Source material: peripheral blood. This clonotype was obtained from a woman aged 50 to 60 with acute or convalescent COVID-19. The chain couples TRBV5-1 to TRBJ1-1; no clear D gene. The CDR3 reads CASSLAQLNTEAFF. CDR3 nucleotides: TGCGCCAGCAGCCTCGCTCAGTTGAACACTGAAGCTTTCTTT.